These 18 T cell receptor beta chains originate from one sample sequenced in a study of blood T cell repertoires in COVID-19. TCRdb keeps only in-frame clones here, not all; method: immunoSEQ multiplex PCR. The data hold about 200,000 clones, with roughly 80% observed a single time. The sample taken for sequencing was peripheral blood. These receptors were obtained from a man aged 55 to 70 with COVID-19, enrolled during active disease.

The rearrangement links TRBV3-1 (or the pseudogene TRBV3-2) to TRBJ1-2; 9 nucleotides line up with TRBD1. V shed 4 bases and J 7 bases; nucleotides not matched to a gene: 4. CDR1 and CDR2 from the germline V gene are LGHDT and YNNKEL (reference sequence). CDR3 length: 13 residues. The CDR3 region has the DNA TGTGCCAGCAGCCCGGGACAGGGAATTGGCTACACCTTC. Translating it yields CASSPGQGIGYTF.

This clone came up once. The chain couples TRBV7-2 to TRBJ2-1, with 8 bases lining up with TRBD2. The CDR3 runs to 16 residues. Germline V gene lookup returns CDR1 SGHTA and CDR2 FQGNSA. V trimming: 1 base; J trimming: 10 bases; junction bases outside the gene matches: 12. CDR3 amino acids: CASSLGGGRSSGEQFF. The CDR3 DNA reads TGTGCCAGCAGCTTAGGAGGCGGGAGGTCGTCTGGAGAGCAGTTCTTC.

This clone was picked up a small number of times. The chain is built from TRBV3-1 (or the pseudogene TRBV3-2) and TRBJ1-4, with D uncertain. V gave up 4 bases and J gave up 7 bases, with 7 bases separating them. The CDR3 has 12 residues. From germline, CDR1 is LGHDT and CDR2 YNNKEL (reference sequence). The CDR3 DNA is TGTGCCAGCAGCCCCCCAGGTGAAAAACTGTTTTTT. It specifies CASSPPGEKLFF.

The V call is TRBV5-1, the J call TRBJ2-7; no reliable D call. The CDR3 is made up of 13 amino acids. V was cut by 1 base and J by 6 bases, with 11 bases left in between. Germline V gene data show CDR1 as SGHRS and CDR2 as YFSETQ. The CDR3 is CASSLSFPGEQYF. DNA for the CDR3: TGCGCCAGCAGCTTGAGTTTTCCCGGCGAGCAGTACTTC.

This clone has just one count. The identical CDR3 is also encoded by other nucleotide sequences in the sample. V and J are TRBV30 and TRBJ1-5, with D unresolved. Germline V gene sequence: CDR1 GTSNPN, CDR2 SVGIG (reference sequence). Deletions cut 0 bases from V and 0 bases from J, with 3 bases between. The CDR3 spans 13 residues. The CDR3 loop reads CAWSVRSNQPQHF. The DNA of the CDR3 is TGTGCCTGGAGTGTCCGTAGCAATCAGCCCCAGCATTTT.

The V and J genes are TRBV3-1 (or the pseudogene TRBV3-2) and TRBJ1-2; a possible D gene is TRBD1 (5 bases). V was trimmed by 5 bases and J by 1 base, leaving 11 bases between them. The germline gives CDR1 LGHDT, CDR2 YNNKEL (reference sequence). This CDR3 has 14 residues. In DNA form, the CDR3 reads TGTGCCAGCAGCAAGGGGAGGGATAACTATGGCTACACCTTC. This translates into CASSKGRDNYGYTF.

The rearrangement uses TRBV6-2 or TRBV6-3 and TRBJ1-1; the D is unclear. The V end lost 4 bases, the J end lost 3 bases, and 9 bases lay between the germline ends. CDR1 is MNHEY, CDR2 SVGEGT, per germline. This CDR3 comprises 13 residues. The CDR3: CASSFYSDTEAFF. As DNA, the CDR3 is TGTGCCAGCAGTTTCTACTCGGACACTGAAGCTTTCTTT.

The chain joins TRBV6-5 to TRBJ1-5; no reliable D call. Between the trimmed V and J ends, which lost 0 bases and 1 base, there was a span of 7 bases. This CDR3 region has 15 residues. CDR1 and CDR2 from the germline V gene are MNHEY and SVGAGI. Here the CDR3 reads CASSYSRQSNQPQHF. CDR3 in DNA: TGTGCCAGCAGTTACTCGAGGCAGAGCAATCAGCCCCAGCATTTT.

The chain employs TRBV6-2 or TRBV6-3 and TRBJ1-4; D may be TRBD1 (5 bases). This CDR3 is 17 amino acids long. The V gene's germline CDR1 is MNHEY and CDR2 SVGEGT. Trimming pared 5 bases from V and 5 bases from J, leaving 21 bases between. This chain's CDR3 is CASSLRGTAGRNEKLFF. The CDR3 DNA sequence: TGTGCCAGCAGTCTCCGCGGGACGGCTGGTCGAAATGAAAAACTGTTTTTT.

The chain has TRBV6-5 and TRBJ1-1, with D possibly TRBD1 on 6 matching bases. Per germline, CDR1 MNHEY and CDR2 SVGAGI. V was pared by 5 bases and J by 14 bases, with 15 bases between. The CDR3 loop spans 11 amino acids. The CDR3 nucleotides are TGTGCCAGCAGTCACCCCTACAGGGTGTTCTTT. It translates to CASSHPYRVFF.

The V and J genes are TRBV25-1 and TRBJ1-4; 10 nucleotides match TRBD1. The CDR3 has 15 residues. Germline loops: CDR1 MGHDK, CDR2 SYGVNS. J gave up 10 bases and V 1 base, and 6 bases lay outside the gene matches. The CDR3 loop is CASSESGTGDGKLFF. The CDR3 nucleotides are TGTGCCAGCAGTGAATCCGGGACAGGGGACGGAAAACTGTTTTTT.

V gene TRBV6-4 combines with J gene TRBJ1-2, with D unresolved. Germline V gene sequence: CDR1 MRHNA, CDR2 SNTAGT. The V end lost 6 bases, the J end lost 2 bases, and 10 bases lay between the germline ends. The CDR3 totals 13 residues. The CDR3, as DNA: TGTGCCAGCAGAGCACCCATCAACTATGGCTACACCTTC. Its protein product is CASRAPINYGYTF.

CDR3 in amino acids: CASSRPVSLKGSHRDTQYF. The CDR3 DNA reads as TGTGCCAGCAGTCGTCCCGTTTCCCTCAAGGGGTCTCACCGCGATACGCAGTATTTT. The chain combines TRBV7-6 with TRBJ2-3; D might be TRBD1 (5 bases). CDR3 length equals 19 residues. Trimming left V 6 bases short and J 6 bases short, with 31 bases between. Germline CDR1 and CDR2: SGHVS and FNYEAQ.

The chain carries TRBV10-3 and TRBJ1-2, with 12 bases identical to TRBD1. The CDR3 runs to 17 residues. CDR1 is ENHRY, CDR2 SYGVKD, per germline. J was trimmed by 5 bases and V by 6 bases; bases with no gene match: 13. CDR3 amino acids: CAIRDSGTGGRGYGYTF. The CDR3 DNA is TGTGCCATCAGGGACTCCGGGACAGGGGGCAGAGGATATGGCTACACCTTC.

The V and J genes are TRBV24-1 and TRBJ2-4; a possible D gene is TRBD1 (6 bases). Trimming removed 3 bases from V and 0 bases from J, with 11 bases in between. Germline-derived CDR1 and CDR2 are KGHDR and SFDVKD. This CDR3 has 16 residues. The CDR3 region has the DNA TGTGCCACCAGTGATGGGACACCACTAGCCAAAAACATTCAGTACTTC. It encodes CATSDGTPLAKNIQYF.

The chain recombines TRBV19 with TRBJ1-2, with D uncertain. With 8 bases removed from V and 0 bases from J, the gap between germline ends came to 13 bases. The CDR3 contains 14 residues. CDR1 LNHDA and CDR2 SQIVND come from the germline V gene (reference sequence). CDR3 in amino acids: CASLPAGANYGYTF. The CDR3 nucleotides are TGTGCCAGTCTCCCCGCCGGAGCTAACTATGGCTACACCTTC.

The chain couples TRBV2 to TRBJ1-5; 10 positions match TRBD1. With V trimmed by 6 bases and J by 2 bases, 4 bases remained unmatched. The CDR3 length is 15 residues. CDR1 and CDR2 from the germline V gene are SNHLY and FYNNEI. In nucleotides, the CDR3 is TGTGCCAGCAGGACAGGGGGCGGAGGCAATCAGCCCCAGCATTTT. Its protein product is CASRTGGGGNQPQHF.

The count of this clone is one. The chain recombines TRBV5-6 with TRBJ1-2, with 7 bases aligning to TRBD1. Trimming cost V 4 bases and J 5 bases; bases outside gene matches: 11. The V gene's germline CDR1 is SGHDT and CDR2 YYEEEE. The CDR3 loop spans 15 amino acids. This chain's CDR3 is CASSVTGQNLYGYTF. The DNA of the CDR3 is TGTGCCAGCAGCGTGACGGGACAGAACCTATATGGCTACACCTTC.